These 15 T cell receptor beta chains were all obtained from the same sample, sequenced in a study of human T cells and chemical hapten exposure. A single record per CDR3 protein comes from TCRdb applying MiXCR to the RACE reads. The repertoire holds roughly 180,000 distinct CDR3 sequences, with approximately 14% as singletons. The time point denotes: patch test 1, 2 weeks after DPC sensitization. As to treatment: therapeutic diphenylcyclopropenone sensitization with weekly scalp DPC. The material sequenced was whole blood, taken in connection with sensitization to the hapten diphenylcyclopropenone (DPC). The receptor source for this set is a woman aged 30 to 39 with alopecia areata. Some clones in this sample may be carry-over from other donors' samples.

The CDR3 nucleotides are TGCGCCAGCAGCCAACCCGGGGGGCTTGGTGAAAAACTGTTTTTT. As protein: CASSQPGGLGEKLFF. This chain links TRBV4-3 with TRBJ1-4; possibly TRBD1 for D (6 bases). The germline V and J ends were trimmed by 2 bases and 7 bases, with 14 bases remaining between them. Germline V gene sequence: CDR1 LGHNA, CDR2 YSLEER. This CDR3 has 15 residues.

This sequence joins TRBV20-1 and TRBJ2-7, with TRBD2 matching 8 bases. The CDR3 covers 16 residues. Trimming took 2 bases from V and 5 from J; bases not matched to a gene: 14. CDR1 is DFQATT, CDR2 SNEGSKA, per germline (reference sequence). Here the CDR3 DNA reads TGCAGTGCTAGACATCGAAAGGCGGGAGGACTGAACGAGCAGTACTTC. This sequence encodes CSARHRKAGGLNEQYF.

The rearrangement links TRBV4-3 to TRBJ1-5; possibly TRBD1 for D (5 bases). The CDR3 runs to 13 residues. Germline CDR1 is LGHNA and CDR2 is YSLEER. V shed 4 bases and J shed 7 bases, with 11 bases lying between them. CDR3: CASSLNRQQPQHF. The CDR3 DNA reads TGCGCCAGCAGCCTTAATCGACAGCAGCCCCAGCATTTT.

This clonotype has a handful of counts. V and J are TRBV6-1 and TRBJ2-3, with D possibly being TRBD2 (5 bases). This CDR3 region has 15 residues. V was cut by 4 bases and J by 1 base, with 12 bases left in between. The V gene's germline CDR1 is MNHNS and CDR2 SASEGT. CDR3 sequence reads: CASSVGLVRTDTQYF. The CDR3, as DNA: TGTGCCAGCAGTGTTGGACTGGTCCGCACAGATACGCAGTATTTT.

V gene TRBV5-1 combines with J gene TRBJ2-7, with no clear D. This CDR3 is 13 amino acids long. Trimming shortened V by 5 bases and J by 0 bases, and 9 bases separated the two germline ends. Germline V gives CDR1 SGHRS, CDR2 YFSETQ. The CDR3 DNA follows: TGCGCCAGCAGTGAACTAAACTCCTACGAGCAGTACTTC. Translating it yields CASSELNSYEQYF.

This clonotype was counted many times. The chain couples TRBV28 to TRBJ1-1; D is unresolved. The germline V gene encodes CDR1 MDHEN and CDR2 SYDVKM. Trimming pared 5 bases from V and 2 bases from J, leaving 3 bases between. The CDR3 has 11 residues. DNA for the CDR3: TGTGCCAGCAGTCCTAACACTGAAGCTTTCTTT. The encoded protein is CASSPNTEAFF.

The chain has TRBV20-1 and TRBJ2-2; D remains unclear. The ends were cut back, 6 bases at V and 1 base at J, with 9 bases in the middle. The CDR3 contains 13 residues. From germline, CDR1 is DFQATT and CDR2 SNEGSKA (reference sequence). CDR3 sequence: CSAHQRNTGELFF. Here the CDR3 DNA reads TGCAGTGCCCACCAGAGGAACACCGGGGAGCTGTTTTTT.

In its sample, this clonotype was seen many times. The V call is TRBV2, the J call TRBJ2-3; D may be TRBD1 (5 bases). The length of the CDR3 is 14 residues. CDR1 SNHLY and CDR2 FYNNEI come from the germline V gene. The V end lost 5 bases, the J end lost 4 bases, and 13 bases lay between the germline ends. CDR3 nucleotide sequence: TGTGCCAGCAGTTACCAACGACAGCCAGATACGCAGTATTTT. Its translation is CASSYQRQPDTQYF.

This clonotype showed up just a few times. The rearrangement links TRBV20-1 to TRBJ2-1, with D uncertain. V gave up 5 bases and J gave up 10 bases, with 18 bases separating them. The CDR3 extends over 13 amino acids. Germline-derived CDR1 and CDR2 are DFQATT and SNEGSKA (reference sequence). The CDR3 here is CSAGRAMMGEQFF. CDR3 in DNA: TGCAGTGCTGGAAGGGCCATGATGGGCGAGCAGTTCTTC.

Regarding this clonotype: Here the CDR3 omits its conserved ending phenylalanine or tryptophan, so a read error is the likely source. The V gene is TRBV2, the J gene TRBJ2-2; no clear D. Trimming took off 3 bases at V and 0 bases at J, with 11 bases between the two ends. The CDR3 is 16 amino acids. Germline lookup yields CDR1 SNHLY and CDR2 FYNNEI. Here the CDR3 reads CASSDQSTPNTGELFL. The CDR3, as DNA: TGTGCCAGCAGTGATCAGTCTACTCCGAACACCGGGGAGCTGTTTCTT.

V is TRBV29-1 and J is TRBJ2-3; 7 bases match TRBD2. CDR3 size: 16 residues. Unmatched junction bases numbered 13, after V lost 7 bases and J lost 0 bases. The germline CDR1 and CDR2 sequences are SQVTM and ANQGSEA. CDR3 DNA: TGCAGCGCCCAATCTCTAGCGGAAACTAGCACAGATACGCAGTATTTT. As protein: CSAQSLAETSTDTQYF.

This clonotype appeared a few times. The chain recombines TRBV6-2 or TRBV6-3 with TRBJ1-5; the D gene is possibly TRBD1 (6 bases). Per germline, CDR1 MNHEY and CDR2 SVGEGT. The CDR3 has 14 residues. Trimming removed 6 bases at V and 7 bases at J, with 16 bases between. CDR3 sequence reads: CASSLTGYGQPQHF. The CDR3 DNA reads TGTGCCAGCAGCTTAACAGGGTACGGCCAGCCCCAGCATTTT.

The sample holds a few counts of this clonotype. As DNA, the CDR3 is TGTGCCAGCAGCAAGGAGGACAGGCCCTCCGGGGAACTGTTTTTT. Translation: CASSKEDRPSGELFF. The chain links TRBV7-2 to TRBJ1-4, with TRBD1 identical over 7 bases. Germline values: CDR1 SGHTA, CDR2 FQGNSA. The CDR3 loop spans 15 amino acids. J was trimmed by 12 bases and V by 5 bases; bases with no gene match: 15.

This rearrangement joins TRBV4-3 to TRBJ1-3; possible D gene TRBD1, 5 bases. Germline CDR1 reads LGHNA; CDR2 reads YSLEER. The V end was cut by 0 bases, the J end by 2 bases, with 11 bases between. CDR3 length: 16 amino acids. CDR3 coding DNA: TGCGCCAGCAGCCAAGATGGGGCAGGGCCTGGAAACACCATATATTTT. It codes for CASSQDGAGPGNTIYF.

This clonotype was observed a handful of times. This chain connects TRBV20-1 to TRBJ1-4; D remains ambiguous. This CDR3 is 12 amino acids long. Germline CDR1 reads DFQATT; CDR2 reads SNEGSKA (reference sequence). Trimming removed 6 bases from V and 7 bases from J, with 12 bases in between. As DNA, the CDR3 is TGCAGTGCCACGACACGCAGTGAAAAACTGTTTTTT. Its translation is CSATTRSEKLFF.